This T cell receptor beta chain was sequenced during a study of T cell changes during pregnancy in multiple sclerosis. TCRdb keeps only in-frame clones here, not all; method: immunoSEQ multiplex PCR. The sample consists of about 98,000 clones, around 90% of them appearing once. The germline V gene encodes CDR1 DFQATT and CDR2 SNEGSKA (reference sequence). The CDR3 consists of 11 residues. V shed 7 bases and J shed 8 bases, with 11 bases lying between them. Sequencing used peripheral blood, obtained after pregnancy. This clonotype was obtained from a female donor in good health, enrolled as a control in a pregnancy study. The chain links TRBV20-1 to TRBJ1-4; the D is unclear. The CDR3, as DNA: TGCAGTGTACGGGTTTTGGAAAAACTGTTTTTT. Translating it yields CSVRVLEKLFF.